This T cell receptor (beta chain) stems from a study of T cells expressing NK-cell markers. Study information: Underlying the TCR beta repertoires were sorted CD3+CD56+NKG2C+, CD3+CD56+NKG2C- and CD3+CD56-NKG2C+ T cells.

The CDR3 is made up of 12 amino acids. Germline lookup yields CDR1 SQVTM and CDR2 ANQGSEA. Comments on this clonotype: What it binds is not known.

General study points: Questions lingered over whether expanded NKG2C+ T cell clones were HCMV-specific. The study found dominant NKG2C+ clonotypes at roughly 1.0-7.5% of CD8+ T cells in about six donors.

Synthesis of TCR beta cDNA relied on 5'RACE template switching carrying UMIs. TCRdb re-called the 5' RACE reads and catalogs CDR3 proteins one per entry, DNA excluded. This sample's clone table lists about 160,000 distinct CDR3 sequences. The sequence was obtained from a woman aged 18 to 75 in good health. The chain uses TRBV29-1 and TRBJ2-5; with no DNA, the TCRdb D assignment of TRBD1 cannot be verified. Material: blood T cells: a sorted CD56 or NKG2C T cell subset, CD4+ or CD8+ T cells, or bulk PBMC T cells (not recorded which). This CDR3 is CSVRGTEETQYF. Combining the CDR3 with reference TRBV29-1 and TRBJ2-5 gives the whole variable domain SAVISQKPSRDICQRGTSLTIQCQVDSQVTMMFWYRQQPGQSLTLIATANQGSEATYESGFVIDKFPISRPNLTFSTLTVSNMSPEDSSIYLCSVRGTEETQYFGPGTRLLVL.